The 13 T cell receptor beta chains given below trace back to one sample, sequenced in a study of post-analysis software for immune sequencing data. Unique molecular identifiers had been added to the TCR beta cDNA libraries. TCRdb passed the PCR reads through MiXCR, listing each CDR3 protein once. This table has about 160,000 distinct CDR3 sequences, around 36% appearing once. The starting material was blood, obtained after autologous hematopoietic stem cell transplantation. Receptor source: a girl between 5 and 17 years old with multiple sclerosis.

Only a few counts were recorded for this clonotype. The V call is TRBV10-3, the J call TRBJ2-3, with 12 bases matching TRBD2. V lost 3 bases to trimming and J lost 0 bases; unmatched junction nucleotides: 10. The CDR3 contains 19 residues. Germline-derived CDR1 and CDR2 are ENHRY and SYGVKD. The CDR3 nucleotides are TGTGCCATCAGTGAATCCGGACTAGCGGGAAGATCTAGCACAGATACGCAGTATTTT. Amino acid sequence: CAISESGLAGRSSTDTQYF.

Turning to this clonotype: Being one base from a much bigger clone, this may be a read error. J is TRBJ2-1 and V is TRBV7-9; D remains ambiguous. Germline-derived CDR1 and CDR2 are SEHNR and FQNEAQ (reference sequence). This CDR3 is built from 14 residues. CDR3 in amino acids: CASSPRSSHNEQFF. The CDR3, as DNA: TGTGCCAGCAGCCCTAGGAGCTCCCACAATGAGCAGTTCTTC.

CDR3 sequence reads: CASSLATRDYRANTGELFF. CDR3 sequence (DNA): TGTGCCAGCAGCTTAGCTACTCGGGACTACCGGGCGAACACCGGGGAGCTGTTTTTT. The V and J genes are TRBV7-8 and TRBJ2-2, with 7 bases identical to TRBD2. The CDR3 is 19 residues long. V lost 0 bases, J lost 0 bases, and 10 bases stayed unmatched. Germline values: CDR1 SGHVS, CDR2 FQNEAQ.

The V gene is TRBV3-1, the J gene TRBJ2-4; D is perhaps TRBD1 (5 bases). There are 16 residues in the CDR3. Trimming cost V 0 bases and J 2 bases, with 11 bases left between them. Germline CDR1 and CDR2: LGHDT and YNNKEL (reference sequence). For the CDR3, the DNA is TGTGCCAGCAGCCAAGAGGGGCGGACACCCAAAAACATTCAGTACTTC. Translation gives CASSQEGRTPKNIQYF. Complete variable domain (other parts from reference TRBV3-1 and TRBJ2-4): DTAVSQTPKYLVTQMGNDKSIKCEQNLGHDTMYWYKQDSKKFLKIMFSYNNKELIINETVPNRFSPKSPDKAHLNLHINSLELGDSAVYFCASSQEGRTPKNIQYFGAGTRLSVL.

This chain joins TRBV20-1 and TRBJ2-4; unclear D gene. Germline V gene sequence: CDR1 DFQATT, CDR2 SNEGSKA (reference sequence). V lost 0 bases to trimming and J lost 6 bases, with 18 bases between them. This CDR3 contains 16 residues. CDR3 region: CSARDFISGGSNIQYF. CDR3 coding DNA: TGCAGTGCTAGAGATTTTATTTCGGGCGGTTCAAACATTCAGTACTTC.

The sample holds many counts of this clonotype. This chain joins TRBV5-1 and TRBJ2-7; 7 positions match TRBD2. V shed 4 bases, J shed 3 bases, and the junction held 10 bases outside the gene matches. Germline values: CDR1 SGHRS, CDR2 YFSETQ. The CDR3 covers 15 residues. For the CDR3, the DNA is TGCGCCAGCAGCCCGGATGGGGGAGGGGACTACGAGCAGTACTTC. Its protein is CASSPDGGGDYEQYF.

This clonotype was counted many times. Here the CDR3 DNA reads TGTGCCACCAGCAGCACGATGACCTACGAGCAGTACTTC. Protein: CATSSTMTYEQYF. The chain recombines TRBV15 with TRBJ2-7, with no clear D. CDR1 LNHNV and CDR2 YYDKDF come from the germline V gene (reference sequence). Between the trimmed V and J ends, which lost 3 bases and 2 bases, there was a span of 8 bases. The CDR3 runs to 13 residues.

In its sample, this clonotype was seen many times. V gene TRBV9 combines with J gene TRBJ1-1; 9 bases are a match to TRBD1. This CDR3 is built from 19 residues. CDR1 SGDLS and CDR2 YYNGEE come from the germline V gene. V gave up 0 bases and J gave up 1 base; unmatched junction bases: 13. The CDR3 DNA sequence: TGTGCCAGCAGCGTAGAGGCCCGACAGGGGGTGGGAGAGAACACTGAAGCTTTCTTT. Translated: CASSVEARQGVGENTEAFF.

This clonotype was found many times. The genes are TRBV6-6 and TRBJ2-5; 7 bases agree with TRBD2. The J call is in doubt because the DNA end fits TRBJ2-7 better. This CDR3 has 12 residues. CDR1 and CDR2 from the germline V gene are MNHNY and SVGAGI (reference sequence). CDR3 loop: CAISQGGVEQYF. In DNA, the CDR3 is TGTGCCATCTCCCAGGGAGGGGTCGAGCAGTACTTC.

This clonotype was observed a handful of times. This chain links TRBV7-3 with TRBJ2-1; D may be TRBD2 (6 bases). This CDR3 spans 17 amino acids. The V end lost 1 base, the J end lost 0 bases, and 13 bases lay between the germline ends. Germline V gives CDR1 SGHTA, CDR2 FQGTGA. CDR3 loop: CASSLSLAGSSYNEQFF. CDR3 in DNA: TGTGCCAGCAGCTTAAGCCTGGCGGGATCCTCCTACAATGAGCAGTTCTTC.

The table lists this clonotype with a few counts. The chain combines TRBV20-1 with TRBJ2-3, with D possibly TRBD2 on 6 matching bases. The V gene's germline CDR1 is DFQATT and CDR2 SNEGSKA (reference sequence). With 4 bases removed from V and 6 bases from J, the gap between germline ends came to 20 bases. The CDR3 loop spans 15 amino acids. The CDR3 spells CSAIISGGEFDTQYF. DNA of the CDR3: TGCAGTGCTATTATAAGCGGAGGGGAATTTGATACGCAGTATTTT.

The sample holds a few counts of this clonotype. The CDR3 DNA is TGTGCCAGCAGCCGTTGGCAGGACCTTACCCAAGAGACCCAGTACTTC. Amino acid sequence: CASSRWQDLTQETQYF. V and J are TRBV5-6 and TRBJ2-5; D is uncertain. The CDR3 is 16 amino acids. The V gene's germline CDR1 is SGHDT and CDR2 YYEEEE. Trimming stripped 4 bases from V and 1 base from J, with 17 bases between.

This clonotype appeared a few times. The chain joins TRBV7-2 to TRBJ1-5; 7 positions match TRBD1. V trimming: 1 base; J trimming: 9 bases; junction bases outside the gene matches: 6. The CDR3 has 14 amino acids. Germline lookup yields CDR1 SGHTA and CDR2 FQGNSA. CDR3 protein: CASSLDAGGRPQHF. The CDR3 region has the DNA TGTGCCAGCAGCTTAGATGCAGGGGGGAGGCCCCAGCATTTT. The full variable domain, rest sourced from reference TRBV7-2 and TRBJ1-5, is GAGVSQSPSNKVTEKGKDVELRCDPISGHTALYWYRQSLGQGLEFLIYFQGNSAPDKSGLPSDRFSAERTGGSVSTLTIQRTQQEDSAVYLCASSLDAGGRPQHFGDGTRLSIL.